This T cell receptor (beta chain) was observed in a study of multiple sclerosis patients with progressive multifocal leukoencephalopathy. Study-level findings and limits: Expanded clones at PML onset predated and persisted through natalizumab therapy. The findings' link to JC virus versus immunocompromise remained uncertain.

Stated time point: before natalizumab initiation. Prior interferon beta treatment was universal, and the PML patients were all female. The survey-level immunoSEQ assay was used. Using immunoSEQ multiplex PCR, the repertoire was profiled, and TCRdb retains in-frame clones only, with some absent. The repertoire holds roughly 30,000 clones, about 88% seen once, with over 1.3% in the top ten. Points on this clone: Antigen unknown.

The CDR3 spans 12 residues. The V gene lost 5 bases and the J gene lost 2 bases, with 7 bases spanning the gap. Germline V lookup: CDR1 MNHEY, CDR2 SVGAGI. The origin of this receptor is a human donor with multiple sclerosis. The chain uses TRBV6-5 and TRBJ2-7; D is ambiguous. Sequencing used PBMCs. The CDR3 DNA sequence: TGTGCCAGCAGTACCACCACCTACGAGCAGTACTTC. It codes for CASSTTTYEQYF.